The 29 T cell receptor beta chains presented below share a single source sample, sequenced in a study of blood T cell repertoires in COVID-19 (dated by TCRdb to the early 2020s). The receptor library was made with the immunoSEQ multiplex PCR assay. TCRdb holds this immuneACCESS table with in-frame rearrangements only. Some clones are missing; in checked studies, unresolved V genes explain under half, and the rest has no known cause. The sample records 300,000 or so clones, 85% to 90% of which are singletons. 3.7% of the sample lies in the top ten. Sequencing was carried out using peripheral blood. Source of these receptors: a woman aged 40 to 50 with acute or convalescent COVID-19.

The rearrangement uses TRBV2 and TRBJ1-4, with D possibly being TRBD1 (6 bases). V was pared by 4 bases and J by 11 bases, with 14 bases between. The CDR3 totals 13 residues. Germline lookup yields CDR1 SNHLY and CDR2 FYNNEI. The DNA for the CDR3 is TGTGCCAGCAGTGGTGCAGGGGATTCCAAACTGTTTTTT. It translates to CASSGAGDSKLFF.

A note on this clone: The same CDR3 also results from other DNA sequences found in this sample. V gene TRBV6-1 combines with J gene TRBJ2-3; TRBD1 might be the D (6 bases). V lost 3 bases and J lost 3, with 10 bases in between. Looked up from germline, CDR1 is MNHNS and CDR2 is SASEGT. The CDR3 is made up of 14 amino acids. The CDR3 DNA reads TGTGCCAGCAGTGAGGGGGCAGGGACAGATACGCAGTATTTT. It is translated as CASSEGAGTDTQYF.

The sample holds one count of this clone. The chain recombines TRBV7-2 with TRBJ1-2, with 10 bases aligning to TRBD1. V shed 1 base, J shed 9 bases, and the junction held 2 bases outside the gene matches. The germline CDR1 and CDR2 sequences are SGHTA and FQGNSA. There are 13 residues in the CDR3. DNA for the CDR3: TGTGCCAGCAGCTTAGGGGACAGGGGTAGCTACACCTTC. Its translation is CASSLGDRGSYTF.

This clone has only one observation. CDR3 in amino acids: CASSPTSGRFNEQFF. CDR3 nucleotide sequence: TGCGCCAGCAGTCCTACTAGCGGCCGATTCAATGAGCAGTTCTTC. The chain employs TRBV10-1 and TRBJ2-1; 8 nucleotides match TRBD2. CDR1 WNHNN and CDR2 SYGVQD come from the germline V gene (reference sequence). CDR3 size: 15 residues. The ends lost 5 bases at V and 6 bases at J; junction bases unmatched: 9.

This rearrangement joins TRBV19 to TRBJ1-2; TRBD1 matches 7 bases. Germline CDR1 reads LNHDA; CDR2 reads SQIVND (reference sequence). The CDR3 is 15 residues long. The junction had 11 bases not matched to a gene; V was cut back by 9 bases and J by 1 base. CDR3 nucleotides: TGTGCCAGCTTCCCGGGACAGCTCTATAACTATGGCTACACCTTC. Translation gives CASFPGQLYNYGYTF.

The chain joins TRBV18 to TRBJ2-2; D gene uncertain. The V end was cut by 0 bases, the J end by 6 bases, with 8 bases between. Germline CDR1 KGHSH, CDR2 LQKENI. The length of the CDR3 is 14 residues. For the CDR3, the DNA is TGTGCCAGCTCACCACCCCAGGTCCCCGGGGAGCTGTTTTTT. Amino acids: CASSPPQVPGELFF.

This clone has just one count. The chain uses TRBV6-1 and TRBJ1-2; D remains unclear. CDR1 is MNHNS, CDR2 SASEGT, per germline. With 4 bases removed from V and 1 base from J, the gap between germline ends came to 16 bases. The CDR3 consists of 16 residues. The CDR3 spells CASSGGPRASNYGYTF. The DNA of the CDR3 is TGTGCCAGCAGTGGCGGGCCGAGAGCCAGTAACTATGGCTACACCTTC.

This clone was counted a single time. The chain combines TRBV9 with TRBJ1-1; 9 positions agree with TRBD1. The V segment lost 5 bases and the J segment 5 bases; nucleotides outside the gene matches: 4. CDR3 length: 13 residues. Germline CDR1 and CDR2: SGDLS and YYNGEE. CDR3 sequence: CASSDRGSTEAFF. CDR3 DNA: TGTGCCAGCAGTGACAGGGGGAGTACTGAAGCTTTCTTT. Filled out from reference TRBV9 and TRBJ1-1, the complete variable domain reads DSGVTQTPKHLITATGQRVTLRCSPRSGDLSVYWYQQSLDQGLQFLIQYYNGEERAKGNILERFSAQQFPDLHSELNLSSLELGDSALYFCASSDRGSTEAFFGQGTRLTVV.

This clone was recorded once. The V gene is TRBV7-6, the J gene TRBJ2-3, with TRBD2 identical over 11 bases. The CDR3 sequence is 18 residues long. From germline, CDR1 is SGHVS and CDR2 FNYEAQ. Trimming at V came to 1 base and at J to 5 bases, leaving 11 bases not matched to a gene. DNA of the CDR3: TGTGCCAGCAGCTTAGGAATTGTAGCGGGGGGGCCAGGAGATACGCAGTATTTT. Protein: CASSLGIVAGGPGDTQYF.

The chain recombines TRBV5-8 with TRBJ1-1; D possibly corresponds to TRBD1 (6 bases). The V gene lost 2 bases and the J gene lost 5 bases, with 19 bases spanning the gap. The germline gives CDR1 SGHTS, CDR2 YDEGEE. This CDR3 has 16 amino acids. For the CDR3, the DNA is TGTGCCAGCAGCTTAGGGCCGGGGGGGGCGCATACTGAAGCTTTCTTT. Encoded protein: CASSLGPGGAHTEAFF.

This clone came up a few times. CDR3 DNA sequence: TGTGCCAGTAGCCCCATGACAGGGGCCTACTATGGCTACACCTTC. Translating gives CASSPMTGAYYGYTF. The chain recombines TRBV19 with TRBJ1-2, with 8 positions matching TRBD1. The ends lost 6 bases at V and 3 bases at J; junction bases unmatched: 9. CDR1 is LNHDA and CDR2 is SQIVND in the germline V gene (reference sequence). The CDR3 has 15 amino acids. The whole variable domain, filled in from reference TRBV19 and TRBJ1-2, reads DGGITQSPKYLFRKEGQNVTLSCEQNLNHDAMYWYRQDPGQGLRLIYYSQIVNDFQKGDIAEGYSVSREKKESFPLTVTSAQKNPTAFYLCASSPMTGAYYGYTFGSGTRLTVV.

The CDR3 sequence: CASSRQGGQPQHF. Here the CDR3 DNA reads TGTGCCAGCAGCCGACAGGGAGGTCAGCCCCAGCATTTT. V is TRBV7-3 and J is TRBJ1-5, with 7 bases identical to TRBD1. V lost 5 bases to trimming and J lost 6 bases; unmatched junction nucleotides: 4. This CDR3 contains 13 residues. Germline CDR1 SGHTA, CDR2 FQGTGA.

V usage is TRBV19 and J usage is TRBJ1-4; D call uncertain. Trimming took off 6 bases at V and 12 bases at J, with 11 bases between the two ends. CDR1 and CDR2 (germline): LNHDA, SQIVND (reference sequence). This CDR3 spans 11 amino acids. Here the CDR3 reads CASSERVELFF. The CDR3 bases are TGTGCCAGTAGCGAGCGGGTGGAACTGTTTTTT.

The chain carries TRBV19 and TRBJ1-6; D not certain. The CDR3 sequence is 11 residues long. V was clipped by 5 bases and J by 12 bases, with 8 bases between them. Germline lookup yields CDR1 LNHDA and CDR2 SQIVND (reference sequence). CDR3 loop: CASSPGGPLHF. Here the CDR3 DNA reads TGTGCCAGTAGTCCGGGAGGACCCCTCCACTTT.

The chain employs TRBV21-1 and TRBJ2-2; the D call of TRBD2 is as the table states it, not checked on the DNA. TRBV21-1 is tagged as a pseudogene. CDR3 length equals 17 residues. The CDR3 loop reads CASSKSGANGDTGELFF. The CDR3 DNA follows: TGTGCCAGCAGCAAAAGTGGAGCTAACGGGGACACCGGGGAGCTGTTTTTT.

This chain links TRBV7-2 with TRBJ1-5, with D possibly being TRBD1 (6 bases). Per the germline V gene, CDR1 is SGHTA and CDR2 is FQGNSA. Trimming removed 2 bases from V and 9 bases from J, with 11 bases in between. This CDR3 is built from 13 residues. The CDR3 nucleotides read TGTGCCAGCAGCTTACAGGGGCTCACGCCCCAGCATTTT. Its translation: CASSLQGLTPQHF.

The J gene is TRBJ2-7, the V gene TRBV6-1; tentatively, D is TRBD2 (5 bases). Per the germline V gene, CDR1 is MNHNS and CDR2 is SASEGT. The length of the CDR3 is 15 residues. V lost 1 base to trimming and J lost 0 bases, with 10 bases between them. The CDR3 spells CASSEVLAPSYEQYV. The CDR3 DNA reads TGTGCCAGCAGTGAAGTCCTAGCTCCCTCCTACGAGCAGTACGTC.

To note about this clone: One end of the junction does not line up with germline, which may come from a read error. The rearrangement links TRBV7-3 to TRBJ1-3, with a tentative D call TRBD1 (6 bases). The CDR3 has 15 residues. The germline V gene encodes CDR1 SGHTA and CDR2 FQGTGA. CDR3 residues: CASSLRGGTGNTIYF. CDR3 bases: TGTGCCAGCAGTTTAAGGGGGGGTACTGGAAACACCATATATTTT.

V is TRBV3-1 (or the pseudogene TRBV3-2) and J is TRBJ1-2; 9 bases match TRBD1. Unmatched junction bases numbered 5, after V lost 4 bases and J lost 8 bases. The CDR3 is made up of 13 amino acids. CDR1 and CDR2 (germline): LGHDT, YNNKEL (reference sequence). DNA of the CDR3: TGTGCCAGCAGCCCACAGGGGGCTTGGGGCTACACCTTC. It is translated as CASSPQGAWGYTF.

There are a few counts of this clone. The CDR3 DNA is TGTGCCAGCAGCCAACCAGGACAGGGATATGGCTACACCTTC. Translating it yields CASSQPGQGYGYTF. V and J are TRBV3-1 (or the pseudogene TRBV3-2) and TRBJ1-2; 8 bases line up with TRBD1. The CDR3 consists of 14 residues. Germline lookup yields CDR1 LGHDT and CDR2 YNNKEL (reference sequence). The V and J ends lost 2 bases and 5 bases, in that order; junction bases with no gene match: 4.

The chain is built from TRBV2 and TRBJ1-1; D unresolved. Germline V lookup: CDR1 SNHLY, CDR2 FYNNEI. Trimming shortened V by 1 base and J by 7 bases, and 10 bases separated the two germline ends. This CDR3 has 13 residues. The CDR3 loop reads CASSEGSGLEAFF. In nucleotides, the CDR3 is TGTGCCAGCAGTGAAGGGTCAGGTCTTGAAGCTTTCTTT.

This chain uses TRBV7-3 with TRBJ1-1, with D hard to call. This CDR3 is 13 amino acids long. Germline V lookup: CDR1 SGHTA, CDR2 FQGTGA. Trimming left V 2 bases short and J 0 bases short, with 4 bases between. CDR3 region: CASSLQMNTEAFF. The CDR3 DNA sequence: TGTGCCAGCAGCTTACAGATGAACACTGAAGCTTTCTTT.

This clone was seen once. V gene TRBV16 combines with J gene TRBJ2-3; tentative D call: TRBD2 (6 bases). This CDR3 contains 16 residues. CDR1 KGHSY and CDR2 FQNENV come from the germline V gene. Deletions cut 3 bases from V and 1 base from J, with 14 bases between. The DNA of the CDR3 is TGTGCCAGCAGCCACCCCGCTGGAGGGGGCACAGATACGCAGTATTTT. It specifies CASSHPAGGGTDTQYF.

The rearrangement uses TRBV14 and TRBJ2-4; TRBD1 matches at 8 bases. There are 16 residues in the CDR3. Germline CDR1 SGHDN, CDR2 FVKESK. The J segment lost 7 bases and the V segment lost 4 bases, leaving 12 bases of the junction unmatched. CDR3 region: CASSRISTGVGNIQYF. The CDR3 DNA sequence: TGTGCCAGCAGCCGGATCTCGACAGGGGTGGGGAACATTCAGTACTTC. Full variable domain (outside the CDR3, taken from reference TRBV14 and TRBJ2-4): EAGVTQFPSHSVIEKGQTVTLRCDPISGHDNLYWYRRVMGKEIKFLLHFVKESKQDESGMPNNRFLAERTGGTYSTLKVQPAELEDSGVYFCASSRISTGVGNIQYFGAGTRLSVL.

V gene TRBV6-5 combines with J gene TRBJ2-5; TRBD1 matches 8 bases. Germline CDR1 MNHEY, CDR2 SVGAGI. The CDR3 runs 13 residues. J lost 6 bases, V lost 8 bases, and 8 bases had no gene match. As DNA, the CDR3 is TGTGCCAGCGCTGCAGGGGGCCTAAAGACCCAGTACTTC. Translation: CASAAGGLKTQYF.

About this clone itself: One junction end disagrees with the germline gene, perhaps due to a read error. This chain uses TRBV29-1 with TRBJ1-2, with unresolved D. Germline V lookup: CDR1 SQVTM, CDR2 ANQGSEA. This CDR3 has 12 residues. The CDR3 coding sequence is TGCAGCGTTGAGGGAGCCCACCCCCACCAGAGCTTC. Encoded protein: CSVEGAHPHQSF.

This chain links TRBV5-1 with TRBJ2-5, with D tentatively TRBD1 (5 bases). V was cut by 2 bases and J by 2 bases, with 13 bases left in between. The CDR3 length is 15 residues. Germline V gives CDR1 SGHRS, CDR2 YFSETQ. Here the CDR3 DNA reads TGCGCCAGCAGCTTAGGGCAGGGTGGGCAAGAGACCCAGTACTTC. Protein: CASSLGQGGQETQYF.

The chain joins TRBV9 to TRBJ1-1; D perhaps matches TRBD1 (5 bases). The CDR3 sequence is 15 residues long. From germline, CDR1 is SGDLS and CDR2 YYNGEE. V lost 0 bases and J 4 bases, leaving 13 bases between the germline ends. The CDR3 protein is CASSVDIGGGTEAFF. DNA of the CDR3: TGTGCCAGCAGCGTAGACATCGGCGGGGGCACTGAAGCTTTCTTT. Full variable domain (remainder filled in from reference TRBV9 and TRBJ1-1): DSGVTQTPKHLITATGQRVTLRCSPRSGDLSVYWYQQSLDQGLQFLIQYYNGEERAKGNILERFSAQQFPDLHSELNLSSLELGDSALYFCASSVDIGGGTEAFFGQGTRLTVV.

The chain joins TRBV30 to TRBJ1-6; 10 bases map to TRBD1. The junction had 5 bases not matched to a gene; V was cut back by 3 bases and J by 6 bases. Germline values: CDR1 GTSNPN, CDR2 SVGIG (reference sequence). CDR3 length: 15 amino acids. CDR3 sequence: CAWSLRTGGNSPLHF. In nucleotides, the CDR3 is TGTGCCTGGAGCCTAAGGACAGGGGGTAATTCACCCCTCCACTTT.